The 10 T cell receptor beta chains below all came from one sample that was sequenced in a study of T cell repertoires in cytomegalovirus infection. TCRdb re-called the reads through MiXCR, storing one row per CDR3 protein. This sample has about 140,000 distinct CDR3 sequences, with about 6.5% found just once. The specimen was PBMCs. The source is a human donor in good health (CMV status not recorded). Some clones in this sample may be carry-over from other donors' samples.

This chain uses TRBV12-3 or TRBV12-4 with TRBJ1-2; 10 nucleotides match TRBD1. Trimming took 3 bases from V and 6 from J; bases not matched to a gene: 13. The CDR3 totals 17 residues. Written as DNA, the CDR3 is TGTGCCAGCAGTTTGAGGGTTACGGACAGGGGGGATAATGGCTACACCTTC. Protein sequence: CASSLRVTDRGDNGYTF.

The V and J genes are TRBV14 and TRBJ2-7; 7 nucleotides align to TRBD2. Trimming took 2 bases from V and 3 from J; bases not matched to a gene: 7. CDR3 length: 15 amino acids. Germline CDR1 and CDR2: SGHDN and FVKESK. The CDR3 sequence is CASSQFQSGVYEQYF. DNA of the CDR3: TGTGCCAGCAGCCAATTCCAGAGCGGGGTCTACGAGCAGTACTTC.

This clonotype was picked up many times. V gene TRBV7-2 combines with J gene TRBJ2-7, with unresolved D. The V end was cut by 5 bases, the J end by 7 bases, with 18 bases between. CDR1 and CDR2 from the germline V gene are SGHTA and FQGNSA. This CDR3 is built from 14 residues. The CDR3 is CASSALQQYREQYF. The CDR3 DNA reads TGTGCCAGCAGCGCACTCCAACAGTATCGGGAGCAGTACTTC.

Many counts were recorded for this clonotype. The rearrangement joins TRBV7-2 to TRBJ2-3, with TRBD1 matching 11 bases. CDR3 size: 15 residues. V trimming: 5 bases; J trimming: 4 bases; junction bases outside the gene matches: 5. Germline CDR1 reads SGHTA; CDR2 reads FQGNSA. CDR3 sequence reads: CASSRTGGRSDTQYF. The CDR3 region has the DNA TGTGCCAGCAGCAGGACAGGGGGCCGGTCAGATACGCAGTATTTT.

This clonotype has more than one count but fewer than ten. The V and J genes are TRBV20-1 and TRBJ2-1; D is unclear. Trimming shortened V by 0 bases and J by 8 bases, and 8 bases separated the two germline ends. The germline V gene encodes CDR1 DFQATT and CDR2 SNEGSKA (reference sequence). The CDR3 is 12 amino acids. The CDR3 loop reads CSARDQFYEQFF. CDR3 in DNA: TGCAGTGCTAGAGATCAGTTCTATGAGCAGTTCTTC.

Only a few counts were recorded for this clonotype. The chain couples TRBV29-1 to TRBJ1-2; TRBD1 is a possible D gene (6 bases). This CDR3 is 13 amino acids long. The germline CDR1 and CDR2 sequences are SQVTM and ANQGSEA. Trimming took 6 bases from V and 3 from J, leaving 14 bases between them. CDR3 nucleotides: TGCAGCGTCGGACAGTCCGCCTACTATGGCTACACCTTC. Residues: CSVGQSAYYGYTF. Based on the CDR3 plus reference TRBV29-1 and TRBJ1-2, the full variable domain is SAVISQKPSRDICQRGTSLTIQCQVDSQVTMMFWYRQQPGQSLTLIATANQGSEATYESGFVIDKFPISRPNLTFSTLTVSNMSPEDSSIYLCSVGQSAYYGYTFGSGTRLTVV.

This rearrangement joins TRBV20-1 to TRBJ2-3, with TRBD2 matching 12 bases. The CDR3 totals 18 residues. Germline V CDR1 and CDR2: DFQATT, SNEGSKA (reference sequence). The V gene end was trimmed by 3 bases and the J gene end by 0 bases; junction bases not matched to a gene: 10. The CDR3 reads CSASKTSGGLTSTDTQYF. The CDR3 DNA reads TGCAGTGCTAGTAAGACTAGCGGGGGACTCACTAGCACAGATACGCAGTATTTT.

In its sample, this clonotype was seen many times. This chain connects TRBV20-1 to TRBJ2-7, with 8 nucleotides matching TRBD2. Trimming cost V 1 base and J 5 bases; bases outside gene matches: 10. CDR1 and CDR2 (germline): DFQATT, SNEGSKA (reference sequence). This CDR3 is 15 amino acids long. The CDR3 spells CSARGVAGFGDEQYF. Written as DNA, the CDR3 is TGCAGTGCTAGAGGAGTAGCGGGGTTTGGCGACGAGCAGTACTTC.

CDR3 amino acids: CASSTGGGPDIQYF. In nucleotides, the CDR3 is TGTGCCAGCAGCACCGGCGGAGGACCGGACATTCAGTACTTC. The rearrangement links TRBV5-6 to TRBJ2-4; tentatively, D is TRBD2 (5 bases). Germline CDR1 SGHDT, CDR2 YYEEEE. With 4 bases removed from V and 8 bases from J, the gap between germline ends came to 16 bases. The CDR3 has 14 amino acids.

The rearrangement uses TRBV29-1 and TRBJ1-1; 7 positions match TRBD1. Unmatched junction bases numbered 3, after V lost 4 bases and J lost 1 base. The germline gives CDR1 SQVTM, CDR2 ANQGSEA. CDR3 length: 13 residues. CDR3: CSVGQGGNTEAFF. The CDR3 bases are TGCAGCGTTGGGCAGGGGGGGAACACTGAAGCTTTCTTT. The full variable domain, with the rest looked up from reference TRBV29-1 and TRBJ1-1, is SAVISQKPSRDICQRGTSLTIQCQVDSQVTMMFWYRQQPGQSLTLIATANQGSEATYESGFVIDKFPISRPNLTFSTLTVSNMSPEDSSIYLCSVGQGGNTEAFFGQGTRLTVV.